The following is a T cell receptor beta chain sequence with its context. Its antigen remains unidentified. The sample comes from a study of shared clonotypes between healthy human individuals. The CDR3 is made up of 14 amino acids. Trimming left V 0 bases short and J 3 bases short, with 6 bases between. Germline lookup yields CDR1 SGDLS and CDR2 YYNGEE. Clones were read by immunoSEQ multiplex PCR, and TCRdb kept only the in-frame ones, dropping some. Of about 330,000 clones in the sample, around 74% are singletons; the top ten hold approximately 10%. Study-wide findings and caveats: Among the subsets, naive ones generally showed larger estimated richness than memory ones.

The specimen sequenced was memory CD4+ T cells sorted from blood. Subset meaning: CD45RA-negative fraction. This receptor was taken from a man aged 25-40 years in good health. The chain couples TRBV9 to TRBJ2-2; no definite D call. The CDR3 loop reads CASSVAVDTGELFF. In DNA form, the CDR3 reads TGTGCCAGCAGCGTAGCGGTCGACACCGGGGAGCTGTTTTTT.